Below are 14 T cell receptor beta chains sequenced from a single sample in a study of OX40 agonist ivuxolimab in advanced cancers. Measured with immunoSEQ multiplex PCR; TCRdb has only the in-frame clones, and not every one. Of tens of thousands of clones in the sample, 85% were seen once. The input for sequencing was CD4+ or CD8+ T cells sorted from blood, taken in a trial of the OX40 agonist ivuxolimab. Receptor source: an adult with an advanced solid tumor such as melanoma, head and neck, liver or kidney cancer.

CDR3 nucleotide sequence: TGTGCCAGTAGTATAGTCCCGGAGCAGCCCCAGCATTTT. As protein: CASSIVPEQPQHF. The V call is TRBV19, the J call TRBJ1-5, with D unclear. The CDR3 is 13 amino acids. With 1 base removed from V and 7 bases from J, the gap between germline ends came to 8 bases. Per the germline V gene, CDR1 is LNHDA and CDR2 is SQIVND (reference sequence).

The chain carries TRBV19 and TRBJ2-7; perhaps TRBD1 as D (6 bases). Trimming cost V 5 bases and J 0 bases, with 11 bases left between them. In germline, CDR1 is LNHDA, CDR2 SQIVND (reference sequence). This CDR3 contains 14 residues. Here the CDR3 DNA reads TGTGCCAGTAGTCCACAGGGCCTCTCCTACGAGCAGTACTTC. Amino acid sequence: CASSPQGLSYEQYF.

V is TRBV5-4 and J is TRBJ2-7; D gene uncertain. The CDR3 has 14 amino acids. The germline V gene encodes CDR1 SGHNT and CDR2 YYREEE (reference sequence). V was pared by 4 bases and J by 0 bases, with 11 bases between. The CDR3 loop reads CASSQDPSSYEQYF. CDR3 coding DNA: TGTGCCAGCAGCCAGGACCCGAGCTCCTACGAGCAGTACTTC.

CDR3 DNA: TGTGCCAGCAGCTTAACTACAGGGATCCCTGAAGCTTTCTTT. It encodes CASSLTTGIPEAFF. The J gene is TRBJ1-1, the V gene TRBV11-2; TRBD1 is a possible D gene (6 bases). The length of the CDR3 is 14 residues. CDR1 is SGHAT and CDR2 is FQNNGV in the germline V gene. V shed 2 bases and J shed 6 bases, with 13 bases lying between them. The complete variable domain, with remaining parts taken from reference TRBV11-2 and TRBJ1-1, reads EAGVAQSPRYKIIEKRQSVAFWCNPISGHATLYWYQQILGQGPKLLIQFQNNGVVDDSQLPKDRFSAERLKGVDSTLKIQPAKLEDSAVYLCASSLTTGIPEAFFGQGTRLTVV.

The J gene is TRBJ2-3, the V gene TRBV6-1; D remains ambiguous. Germline V CDR1 and CDR2: MNHNS, SASEGT. The CDR3 has 15 amino acids. Trimming took off 6 bases at V and 0 bases at J, with 13 bases between the two ends. The CDR3 loop is CASRIPASSTDTQYF. The CDR3 coding sequence is TGTGCCAGCAGGATACCGGCCTCTAGCACAGATACGCAGTATTTT.

The chain links TRBV11-3 to TRBJ2-1, with 14 bases identical to TRBD2. The V and J ends lost 6 bases and 6 bases, in that order; junction bases with no gene match: 4. The CDR3 extends over 15 amino acids. CDR1 SGHNT and CDR2 YENEEA come from the germline V gene. The CDR3 nucleotides read TGTGCCAGCAGGGGGACTAGCGGGAGCCGCAATGAGCAGTTCTTC. Its translation: CASRGTSGSRNEQFF. The complete variable domain, with remaining parts taken from reference TRBV11-3 and TRBJ2-1, reads EAGVVQSPRYKIIEKKQPVAFWCNPISGHNTLYWYLQNLGQGPELLIRYENEEAVDDSQLPKDRFSAERLKGVDSTLKIQPAELGDSAVYLCASRGTSGSRNEQFFGPGTRLTVL.

The V call is TRBV5-4, the J call TRBJ2-3, with 8 bases aligning to TRBD1. This CDR3 is 15 amino acids long. Germline V CDR1 and CDR2: SGHNT, YYREEE (reference sequence). Trimming took 3 bases from V and 6 from J; bases not matched to a gene: 9. The CDR3 region is CASSSPGQARDTQYF. The DNA for the CDR3 is TGTGCCAGCAGCTCCCCGGGACAGGCAAGGGATACGCAGTATTTT. Full variable domain (remainder filled in from reference TRBV5-4 and TRBJ2-3): ETGVTQSPTHLIKTRGQQVTLRCSSQSGHNTVSWYQQALGQGPQFIFQYYREEENGRGNFPPRFSGLQFPNYSSELNVNALELDDSALYLCASSSPGQARDTQYFGPGTRLTVL.

The rearrangement links TRBV2 to TRBJ1-5; a possible D gene is TRBD1 (6 bases). V was clipped by 6 bases and J by 7 bases, with 16 bases between them. CDR1 SNHLY and CDR2 FYNNEI come from the germline V gene. This CDR3 region has 14 residues. DNA of the CDR3: TGTGCCAGCAGACGTGATGGGGGCGCCCAGCCCCAGCATTTT. It is translated as CASRRDGGAQPQHF.

The chain uses TRBV7-3 and TRBJ2-3, with D unresolved. Germline V gene lookup returns CDR1 SGHTA and CDR2 FQGTGA. There are 14 residues in the CDR3. The ends were cut back, 4 bases at V and 7 bases at J, with 15 bases in the middle. In DNA form, the CDR3 reads TGTGCCAGCAGCTCTGCAGGCTTTTCGAATACGCAGTATTTT. Translation gives CASSSAGFSNTQYF.

A remark on this clone: A read error may account for a junction end that differs from germline. The gene calls are TRBV30 and TRBJ2-2, with TRBD2 matching 7 bases. Germline V lookup: CDR1 GTSNPN, CDR2 SVGIG (reference sequence). This CDR3 spans 15 amino acids. The DNA of the CDR3 is TGTGCCTGGAACGTTGATGGGAGGGGCACCGGGAAGCTGTTTTTT. Translated, it gives CAWNVDGRGTGKLFF. Full variable domain (missing parts from reference TRBV30 and TRBJ2-2): SQTIHQWPATLVQPVGSPLSLECTVEGTSNPNLYWYRQAAGRGLQLLFYSVGIGQISSEVPQNLSASRPQDRQFILSSKKLLLSDSGFYLCAWNVDGRGTGKLFFGEGSRLTVL.

J is TRBJ1-2 and V is TRBV4-3; D uncertain. Germline CDR1 is LGHNA and CDR2 is YSLEER. The CDR3 is 13 residues long. V was cut by 5 bases and J by 6 bases, with 13 bases left in between. This CDR3 reads CASSSEGVDGYTF. The CDR3 region has the DNA TGCGCCAGCAGCTCGGAAGGAGTAGATGGCTACACCTTC.

The J gene is TRBJ1-5, the V gene TRBV5-1; D possibly corresponds to TRBD1 (5 bases). V lost 0 bases and J 4 bases, leaving 8 bases between the germline ends. Germline CDR1 and CDR2: SGHRS and YFSETQ. The length of the CDR3 is 14 residues. The CDR3 is CASSLGDQNQPQHF. The CDR3 DNA follows: TGCGCCAGCAGCTTGGGGGACCAAAATCAGCCCCAGCATTTT.

In this sample, this clone turned up once. The chain uses TRBV27 and TRBJ2-7, with TRBD1 matching over 10 bases. The CDR3 runs 17 residues. V shed 6 bases, J shed 2 bases, and the junction held 13 bases outside the gene matches. CDR1 is MNHEY, CDR2 SMNVEV, per germline (reference sequence). CDR3 sequence: CASSHSPGQGTTYEQYF. CDR3 coding DNA: TGTGCCAGCAGCCACTCCCCGGGACAGGGGACGACCTACGAGCAGTACTTC.

The chain combines TRBV2 with TRBJ2-7; tentative D call: TRBD2 (6 bases). This CDR3 contains 14 residues. V lost 5 bases, J lost 2 bases, and 13 bases lay in between. CDR1 and CDR2 from the germline V gene are SNHLY and FYNNEI. CDR3 coding DNA: TGTGCCAGCAGTTCGGCTAGCGCGGCCTACGAGCAGTACTTC. This gives the protein CASSSASAAYEQYF.